Sequencing of this T cell receptor (beta chain) was carried out in a study of T-cell reconstitution after alpha-beta-depleted transplantation in children. Findings of the study overall: Several hundred expanded graft clones reportedly were the source of alpha-beta T cells about two months after transplant. Some patients showed high day-60 TCRbeta diversity, which derived from surviving recipient T cells and thymic progenitors.

This clonotype was seen only a few times. Its antigen is still unknown. Preparation of the TCRbeta library involved a method that used unique molecular identifiers. A single record per CDR3 protein comes from TCRdb applying MiXCR to the PCR reads. The table includes 450,000 to 700,000 distinct CDR3 sequences, about a quarter detected once. V was trimmed by 2 bases and J by 6 bases, leaving 7 bases between them. This CDR3 has 13 residues. In germline, CDR1 is SNHLY, CDR2 FYNNEI. The rearrangement links TRBV2 to TRBJ2-2; unclear D gene. The specimen was PBMCs, collected before TCRalphabeta/CD19-depleted stem cell transplant. The source of this sequence is a boy less than two years old with Wiskott-Aldrich syndrome, due to receive a stem cell transplant. This CDR3 is CASSEYGAGELFF. DNA for the CDR3: TGTGCCAGCAGTGAATATGGGGCCGGGGAGCTGTTTTTT.